The rows below give T cell receptor beta chains drawn from one sample of a study of beta chain features in type 1 diabetes. Produced via immunoSEQ multiplex PCR; TCRdb's table is partial and in-frame only. The sample has hundreds of thousands of clones; around 15% are singletons. Sequencing was carried out using naive CD4+ T cells from blood. The receptor source for this set is a young man with type 1 diabetes. CDR3s include the opening cysteine and the closing phenylalanine or tryptophan. The order of the fields is V gene, D gene, J gene, CDR3 length, clone size, CDR3 DNA, CDR3 protein. The D gene is left open where the match is weak. The listing skips clone size in some rows; elsewhere it reads once, few, many or a size class.

TRBV7-2	TRBD2	TRBJ2-3	16	NA	TGTGCCAGCAGCCCCAAGGTAGCGGGGAACACAGATACGCAGTATTTT	CASSPKVAGNTDTQYF
TRBV2	TRBD1	TRBJ2-2	16	few	TGTGCCAGCAGTGAACAAATACAGGGGATCGCCGGGGAGCTGTTTTTT	CASSEQIQGIAGELFF
TRBV5-1	TRBD2	TRBJ2-5	15	once	TGCGCCAGCAGTTCTAGCGGGAGAAGGGAGGAGACCCAGTACTTC	CASSSSGRREETQYF
TRBV9	NA	TRBJ1-2	14	few	TGTGCCAGCAGCCGACAGAGTACTAACTATGGCTACACCTTC	CASSRQSTNYGYTF
TRBV7-9	NA	TRBJ1-2	13	NA	TGTGCCAGCGGCTCCGCCTCTAACTATGGCTACACCTTC	CASGSASNYGYTF
TRBV29-1	TRBD2	TRBJ2-1	12	NA	TGCAGCGTTGAGAGGGGAGGGTATGAGCAGTTCTTC	CSVERGGYEQFF
TRBV30	TRBD1	TRBJ1-5	15	NA	TGTGCCTGGAGTACAGGGGGCCGTTCTAATCAGCCCCAGCATTTT	CAWSTGGRSNQPQHF
TRBV25-1	NA	TRBJ2-6	15	few	TGTGCCAGCAGCCCAGAGGCCTCTGGGGCCAACGTCCTGACTTTC	CASSPEASGANVLTF
TRBV29-1	NA	TRBJ1-1	13	few	TGCAGCGTTTCCGGGACGGTGAACACTGAAGCTTTCTTT	CSVSGTVNTEAFF
TRBV7-9	TRBD1	TRBJ1-2	12	NA	TGTGCCAGCAGCTGGACAGGGGACGGCTACACCTTC	CASSWTGDGYTF
TRBV11-1	TRBD2	TRBJ2-1	18	few	TGTGCCAGCAGCTTGTTGTCTAGCGGGATTCCTTCTGGCAATGAGCAGTTCTTC	CASSLLSSGIPSGNEQFF
TRBV29-1	NA	TRBJ2-1	13	NA	TGCAGCGCTCGAAGGACGCTTGGGGATGAGCAGTTCTTC	CSARRTLGDEQFF
TRBV5-1	TRBD1	TRBJ1-1	15	few	TGCGCCAGCAGTAGGGGACAGGGCATGAACACTGAAGCTTTCTTT	CASSRGQGMNTEAFF
TRBV4-2	NA	TRBJ2-3	17	NA	TGTGCCAGCAGCCAAGAGTTTGGGGGGCCGGGCACAGATACGCAGTATTTT	CASSQEFGGPGTDTQYF
TRBV5-6	TRBD2	TRBJ2-3	18	NA	TGTGCCAGCAGCTTAGAACGTTGGCTAGCGGGAAGCCCAGATACGCAGTATTTT	CASSLERWLAGSPDTQYF
TRBV2	TRBD1	TRBJ1-1	14	NA	TGTGCCAGCAGTGAGGGACAGAGGAACACTGAAGCTTTCTTT	CASSEGQRNTEAFF
TRBV6-6	TRBD2	TRBJ2-7	14	NA	TGTGCCAGCAGTTACCAGCGGGGGCCCTACGAGCAGTACTTC	CASSYQRGPYEQYF
TRBV18	NA	TRBJ2-7	14	NA	TGTGCCAGCTCACCAGAGGGGCGAGCCTACGAGCAGTACTTC	CASSPEGRAYEQYF
TRBV27	NA	TRBJ2-7	12	NA	TGTGCCAGCCGGGGAAGCTCCTACGAGCAGTACTTC	CASRGSSYEQYF
TRBV9	TRBD2	TRBJ2-3	14	few	TGTGCCAGCAGCGTAAGGGAGGGTGGAGATACGCAGTATTTT	CASSVREGGDTQYF
TRBV7-9	NA	TRBJ1-2	12	NA	TGTGCCAGCAGCTTTGAGGCTAGAGGCTACACCTTC	CASSFEARGYTF
TRBV6-1	NA	TRBJ2-7	13	few	TGTGCCAGCAGTGAAAGCAGGGGCTACGAGCAGTACTTC	CASSESRGYEQYF
TRBV7-3	TRBD2	TRBJ2-1	13	few	TGTGCCAGCAGCGAGGGACTAGACAATGAGCAGTTCTTC	CASSEGLDNEQFF
TRBV18	NA	TRBJ1-4	13	few	TGTGCCAGCGCTTGGGGCCTTAATGAAAAACTGTTTTTT	CASAWGLNEKLFF
TRBV6-5	TRBD1	TRBJ1-2	13	few	TGTGCCAGCAGTTTGGGGACAGGGGGAGGCTACACCTTC	CASSLGTGGGYTF
TRBV5-5	NA	TRBJ2-6	18	few	TGTGCCAGCAGCTTGGAGGGGCGGTTCTGGGCTGGGGCCAACGTCCTGACTTTC	CASSLEGRFWAGANVLTF
TRBV7-2	NA	TRBJ1-4	14	few	TGTGCCAGCAGCTTGAGACGGGCTAATGAAAAACTGTTTTTT	CASSLRRANEKLFF
TRBV6-5	NA	TRBJ2-3	16	NA	TGTGCCAGCAGTTCGGGGAGAACCCCCAGCACAGATACGCAGTATTTT	CASSSGRTPSTDTQYF
TRBV6-5	NA	TRBJ1-4	15	few	TGTGCCAGCTCCGACCGGGGCAACCCGAATGAAAAACTGTTTTTT	CASSDRGNPNEKLFF
TRBV6-1	TRBD2	TRBJ2-7	13	few	TGTGCCGGCAGCCTGGCGGGGGGTCAGGAGCAGTACTTC	CAGSLAGGQEQYF
TRBV7-2	NA	TRBJ2-7	13	few	TGTGCCAGCAGCTTAGGTCCGGGCTACGAGCAGTACTTC	CASSLGPGYEQYF
TRBV5-1	TRBD1	TRBJ1-1	12	NA	TGCGCCAGCAGCTCGGGACAGTTGGAAGCTTTCTTT	CASSSGQLEAFF
TRBV27	NA	TRBJ2-3	13	NA	TGTGCCAGCACCCCAGTGGGGAAACTATTACAGTATTTT	CASTPVGKLLQYF
TRBV29-1	TRBD1	TRBJ1-4	12	NA	TGCAGCGCTATGACAGGGGGTGAAAAACTGTTTTTT	CSAMTGGEKLFF